The 4 T cell receptor beta chains below all came from one sample that was sequenced in a study of blood T cell repertoires in COVID-19. Produced via immunoSEQ multiplex PCR; TCRdb's table is partial and in-frame only. The repertoire holds around 300,000 clones, with 75% to 90% as singletons. Sequences were obtained from peripheral blood. These receptors originate from a man between 45 and 60 years old with acute or convalescent COVID-19.

V usage is TRBV19 and J usage is TRBJ2-3, with 9 positions matching TRBD2. CDR1 and CDR2 (germline): LNHDA, SQIVND (reference sequence). This CDR3 is built from 18 residues. The V gene end was trimmed by 7 bases and the J gene end by 0 bases; junction bases not matched to a gene: 14. The CDR3 DNA reads as TGTGCCAGTACCCCCTTACGCGGGGGGGCCTCTAGCACAGATACGCAGTATTTT. Translation: CASTPLRGGASSTDTQYF.

The chain is built from TRBV12-3 or TRBV12-4 and TRBJ1-2, with 7 bases fitting TRBD1. The CDR3 contains 12 residues. V lost 6 bases and J lost 2; bases outside the gene matches: 0. CDR3 loop: CASRTGNYGYTF. In nucleotides, the CDR3 is TGTGCCAGCAGGACAGGGAACTATGGCTACACCTTC.

The gene calls are TRBV2 and TRBJ1-5, with D hard to call. Germline V lookup: CDR1 SNHLY, CDR2 FYNNEI. This CDR3 region has 14 residues. V lost 6 bases and J lost 0, with 9 bases in between. As DNA, the CDR3 is TGTGCCAGCAGCCCGGAGATTAGCAATCAGCCCCAGCATTTT. Translation: CASSPEISNQPQHF.

This clone was picked up one time. This chain joins TRBV7-8 and TRBJ2-3; tentative D call: TRBD2 (5 bases). The germline V gene encodes CDR1 SGHVS and CDR2 FQNEAQ. The CDR3 runs to 12 residues. V gave up 10 bases and J gave up 4 bases, with 12 bases separating them. The CDR3 loop reads CATAGSADTQYF. The CDR3 DNA sequence: TGTGCCACCGCGGGTTCTGCAGATACGCAGTATTTT.